A single sample is the source of the 29 T cell receptor beta chains below, sequenced in a study of cytomegalovirus exposure and HLA in healthy donors. This PCR relied on a set of 60 Vbeta primers and 13 Jbeta primers. Profiled with immunoSEQ multiplex PCR; TCRdb holds only in-frame clones, not every one. The sample yields roughly 230,000 clones, about 85% seen once. Sequencing was performed on PBMCs. These receptors came from a girl aged 2 to 10 in good health and CMV-seronegative.

The chain combines TRBV9 with TRBJ1-2; no reliable D call. From germline, CDR1 is SGDLS and CDR2 YYNGEE. Trimming removed 8 bases at V and 5 bases at J, with 7 bases between. The CDR3 totals 10 residues. The CDR3 sequence: CARELYGYTF. The CDR3, as DNA: TGTGCCAGGGAGCTTTATGGCTACACCTTC.

The V gene is TRBV11-3, the J gene TRBJ2-1; weak D call: TRBD2 (5 bases). Germline assignment: CDR1 SGHNT and CDR2 YENEEA. V gave up 0 bases and J gave up 5 bases, with 8 bases separating them. The CDR3 covers 14 residues. CDR3 nucleotides: TGTGCCAGCAGCTTAGAATCCGGGAACAATGAGCAGTTCTTC. Translation: CASSLESGNNEQFF.

CDR3 region: CASSDRGQGLSIPYEQYF. Written as DNA, the CDR3 is TGCGCCAGCAGTGATAGGGGACAGGGTCTCTCCATTCCCTACGAGCAGTACTTC. The V gene is TRBV10-2, the J gene TRBJ2-7; TRBD1 agrees at 9 bases. Germline assignment: CDR1 WSHSY and CDR2 SAAADI. V trimming: 3 bases; J trimming: 2 bases; junction bases outside the gene matches: 14. This CDR3 contains 18 residues.

The V call is TRBV30, the J call TRBJ1-5, with D uncertain. V lost 2 bases to trimming and J lost 7 bases, with 12 bases between them. This CDR3 has 13 amino acids. Per germline, CDR1 GTSNPN and CDR2 SVGIG (reference sequence). CDR3 sequence reads: CAWSFSGGQPQHF. Written as DNA, the CDR3 is TGTGCCTGGAGTTTTTCCGGAGGGCAGCCCCAGCATTTT.

This clone has only one observation. J is TRBJ2-5 and V is TRBV7-9; 10 bases agree with TRBD2. The CDR3 is 15 amino acids. The trim removed 1 base at V and 3 bases at J, leaving 2 bases unmatched. Germline V gene data show CDR1 as SEHNR and CDR2 as FQNEAQ (reference sequence). CDR3 in DNA: TGTGCCAGCAGCTTAGTCACTAGCGGGGAAGAGACCCAGTACTTC. Residues: CASSLVTSGEETQYF.

This chain connects TRBV11-2 to TRBJ2-5; 12 nucleotides agree with TRBD2. With V trimmed by 3 bases and J by 4 bases, 9 bases remained unmatched. CDR3 size: 17 residues. The V gene's germline CDR1 is SGHAT and CDR2 FQNNGV. In nucleotides, the CDR3 is TGTGCCAGCAGCTTGGCTAGCGGGGGGGCCAGGGGAGAGACCCAGTACTTC. Translated, it gives CASSLASGGARGETQYF. Complete variable domain (other parts from reference TRBV11-2 and TRBJ2-5): EAGVAQSPRYKIIEKRQSVAFWCNPISGHATLYWYQQILGQGPKLLIQFQNNGVVDDSQLPKDRFSAERLKGVDSTLKIQPAKLEDSAVYLCASSLASGGARGETQYFGPGTRLLVL.

The chain joins TRBV7-2 to TRBJ2-5; TRBD2 aligns across 8 bases. The V gene end was trimmed by 3 bases and the J gene end by 5 bases; junction bases not matched to a gene: 8. Looked up from germline, CDR1 is SGHTA and CDR2 is FQGNSA. The length of the CDR3 is 15 residues. As DNA, the CDR3 is TGTGCCAGCAGCTTCACGGGGGGGCCCGGGGAGACCCAGTACTTC. Encoded protein: CASSFTGGPGETQYF.

This chain uses TRBV25-1 with TRBJ1-6; weak D call: TRBD1 (5 bases). V was pared by 7 bases and J by 3 bases, with 13 bases between. The CDR3 runs to 15 residues. Germline assignment: CDR1 MGHDK and CDR2 SYGVNS. CDR3 sequence (DNA): TGTGCCAGCAATCAGGCTACAGGCTATAATTCACCCCTCCACTTT. It yields the protein CASNQATGYNSPLHF.

The rearrangement links TRBV5-1 to TRBJ2-1; 11 positions match TRBD2. J gave up 4 bases and V 4 bases, and 4 bases lay outside the gene matches. Germline CDR1 reads SGHRS; CDR2 reads YFSETQ. This CDR3 region has 15 residues. The CDR3 DNA is TGCGCCAGCAGCCCTAGCGGGGGGTTATACAATGAGCAGTTCTTC. It specifies CASSPSGGLYNEQFF.

The chain joins TRBV27 to TRBJ2-7; D not resolved. V lost 3 bases to trimming and J lost 1 base, with 10 bases between them. The CDR3 has 14 amino acids. Germline V gene sequence: CDR1 MNHEY, CDR2 SMNVEV (reference sequence). CDR3 DNA: TGTGCCAGCAGTTTCTCGCGGCTATCCTACGAGCAGTACTTC. Amino acid sequence: CASSFSRLSYEQYF.

This clone was seen more than once but under ten times. V gene TRBV5-3 combines with J gene TRBJ1-3; perhaps TRBD1 as D (6 bases). TRBV5-3 belongs to the ORF category, with a function that is uncertain. With 5 bases removed from V and 2 bases from J, the gap between germline ends came to 23 bases. The CDR3 sequence is 18 residues long. The CDR3 reads CARSRRGQHGPAGNTIYF. In nucleotides, the CDR3 is TGTGCCAGAAGTCGCCGGGGACAACATGGGCCTGCTGGAAACACCATATATTTT.

The chain couples TRBV7-9 to TRBJ2-2, with 10 bases lining up with TRBD2. The CDR3 contains 18 residues. Trimming at V came to 5 bases and at J to 3 bases, leaving 12 bases not matched to a gene. CDR1 and CDR2 (germline): SEHNR, FQNEAQ (reference sequence). The CDR3, as DNA: TGTGCCAGCAGCCCACCGGCTAGCGGGGGCTCCTACACCGGGGAGCTGTTTTTT. This codes for CASSPPASGGSYTGELFF.

V is TRBV10-3 and J is TRBJ2-7, with TRBD1 identical over 8 bases. Unmatched junction bases numbered 10, after V lost 3 bases and J lost 6 bases. This CDR3 comprises 15 residues. CDR1 is ENHRY, CDR2 SYGVKD, per germline. CDR3 nucleotides: TGTGCCATCAGTGAAGGGGGACAGGCGTTGACCGAGCAGTACTTC. Protein: CAISEGGQALTEQYF.

The chain has TRBV6-1 and TRBJ1-5; 7 nucleotides line up with TRBD1. Germline CDR1 is MNHNS and CDR2 is SASEGT. CDR3 length: 14 amino acids. The trim removed 3 bases at V and 6 bases at J, leaving 5 bases unmatched. CDR3 nucleotides: TGTGCCAGCAGTGAGTCAGGGGGTATTCAGCCCCAGCATTTT. Encoded protein: CASSESGGIQPQHF.

In this sample, this clone turned up a few times. The chain couples TRBV7-2 to TRBJ1-2, with D possibly being TRBD1 (6 bases). Trimming took off 7 bases at V and 2 bases at J, with 11 bases between the two ends. Looked up from germline, CDR1 is SGHTA and CDR2 is FQGNSA. The CDR3 spans 13 residues. The CDR3 DNA follows: TGTGCCAGCACCGTTGACAGGAACTATGGCTACACCTTC. This gives the protein CASTVDRNYGYTF.

V is TRBV6-6 and J is TRBJ2-3; a possible D gene is TRBD2 (6 bases). CDR1 is MNHNY, CDR2 SVGAGI, per germline (reference sequence). This CDR3 is built from 16 residues. The V and J ends lost 7 bases and 0 bases respectively, with 17 bases between them. CDR3: CASIRAGTYSTDTQYF. The DNA of the CDR3 is TGTGCCAGCATTAGAGCCGGGACTTATAGCACAGATACGCAGTATTTT.

The rearrangement uses TRBV6-5 and TRBJ1-1; D is possibly TRBD1 (6 bases). The germline gives CDR1 MNHEY, CDR2 SVGAGI. V lost 0 bases and J 10 bases, leaving 18 bases between the germline ends. This CDR3 has 15 residues. The CDR3 nucleotides are TGTGCCAGCAGTTACTCCAGGGGAAGGACACTGGGAGCTTTCTTT. It yields the protein CASSYSRGRTLGAFF.

The gene calls are TRBV15 and TRBJ2-1; D may be TRBD2 (6 bases). There are 14 residues in the CDR3. Deletions cut 1 base from V and 3 bases from J, with 7 bases between. Per germline, CDR1 LNHNV and CDR2 YYDKDF (reference sequence). The CDR3 loop is CATSRVAVYNEQFF. CDR3 DNA: TGTGCCACCAGCAGAGTAGCGGTCTACAATGAGCAGTTCTTC.

The rearrangement joins TRBV6-6 to TRBJ1-4; a possible D gene is TRBD1 (6 bases). Germline V CDR1 and CDR2: MNHNY, SVGAGI (reference sequence). The CDR3 is 15 residues long. Trimming left V 2 bases short and J 6 bases short, with 13 bases between. The CDR3 coding sequence is TGTGCCAGCAGTTACAACGGCAGGGGTGATGAAAAACTGTTTTTT. This codes for CASSYNGRGDEKLFF.

This chain connects TRBV5-6 to TRBJ2-3; 11 nucleotides line up with TRBD2. The CDR3 spans 15 residues. Germline V CDR1 and CDR2: SGHDT, YYEEEE. V lost 5 bases to trimming and J lost 3 bases; unmatched junction nucleotides: 5. The CDR3 nucleotides read TGTGCCAGCAGTTTAGCGGGGGGGAGGACAGATACGCAGTATTTT. As protein: CASSLAGGRTDTQYF.

The chain is built from TRBV6-5 and TRBJ2-3; TRBD1 matches at 7 bases. The CDR3 consists of 15 residues. Germline trimming cut 9 bases from V and 2 bases from J; bases unmatched to any gene: 11. The germline V gene encodes CDR1 MNHEY and CDR2 SVGAGI. The CDR3: CASSPRGSSTDTQYF. The CDR3 nucleotides read TGTGCCAGTTCTCCCAGGGGGTCTTCCACAGATACGCAGTATTTT.

This chain connects TRBV7-9 to TRBJ2-5; 11 nucleotides line up with TRBD2. V lost 1 base to trimming and J lost 5 bases; unmatched junction nucleotides: 9. Germline V gene sequence: CDR1 SEHNR, CDR2 FQNEAQ (reference sequence). This CDR3 has 17 residues. The CDR3 region has the DNA TGTGCCAGCAGCTTAGGGGAGGTGGCTAGCGGGAGGGAGACCCAGTACTTC. As protein: CASSLGEVASGRETQYF.

The J gene is TRBJ1-2, the V gene TRBV12-5; D gene ambiguous. The V end lost 1 base, the J end lost 1 base, and 13 bases lay between the germline ends. The CDR3 spans 16 residues. Per germline, CDR1 LGHNT and CDR2 FRNRAP. CDR3 nucleotide sequence: TGTGCTAGTGGTTTGGCCTCACTCCAGGTTAACTATGGCTACACCTTC. Translation: CASGLASLQVNYGYTF.

The chain joins TRBV9 to TRBJ2-2; a possible D gene is TRBD2 (6 bases). V lost 1 base and J lost 5, with 15 bases in between. This CDR3 is 16 amino acids long. Per the germline V gene, CDR1 is SGDLS and CDR2 is YYNGEE. The CDR3 here is CASSVQAGKGTGELFF. As DNA, the CDR3 is TGTGCCAGCAGCGTACAGGCGGGAAAGGGGACCGGGGAGCTGTTTTTT.

This clone showed up just once. This chain connects TRBV13 to TRBJ2-7; 12 bases are shared with TRBD2. Per germline, CDR1 PRHDT and CDR2 FYEKMQ (reference sequence). The trim removed 4 bases at V and 2 bases at J, leaving 3 bases unmatched. The length of the CDR3 is 15 residues. DNA of the CDR3: TGTGCCAGCAGCTCGCGGACTAGCGGGGCCTACGAGCAGTACTTC. The encoded protein is CASSSRTSGAYEQYF.

The chain recombines TRBV11-2 with TRBJ2-7; weak D call: TRBD2 (5 bases). This CDR3 has 15 amino acids. Trimming took 6 bases from V and 0 from J, leaving 15 bases between them. Looked up from germline, CDR1 is SGHAT and CDR2 is FQNNGV. CDR3 nucleotide sequence: TGTGCCAGCAGATCCACTAGTCTGTACTCCTACGAGCAGTACTTC. Translation: CASRSTSLYSYEQYF.

J is TRBJ1-5 and V is TRBV2, with 8 positions matching TRBD1. The CDR3 is 14 residues long. CDR1 is SNHLY and CDR2 is FYNNEI in the germline V gene. V gave up 5 bases and J gave up 7 bases; unmatched junction bases: 7. The CDR3, as DNA: TGTGCCAGCAGTTTCGAGACAGGGGAACAGCCCCAGCATTTT. Protein product: CASSFETGEQPQHF.

The rearrangement links TRBV5-8 to TRBJ2-1, with 9 nucleotides matching TRBD2. The CDR3 has 14 residues. J lost 8 bases, V lost 2 bases, and 5 bases had no gene match. Looked up from germline, CDR1 is SGHTS and CDR2 is YDEGEE. The chain's CDR3 is CASSFGGRGDEQFF. CDR3 nucleotide sequence: TGTGCCAGCAGCTTCGGCGGGAGGGGCGATGAGCAGTTCTTC.

The V and J genes are TRBV27 and TRBJ2-7; TRBD2 is a possible D gene (5 bases). CDR3 length equals 15 residues. From germline, CDR1 is MNHEY and CDR2 SMNVEV (reference sequence). V was cut by 2 bases and J by 7 bases, with 18 bases left in between. The CDR3 nucleotides are TGTGCCAGCAGTTTAGGAACAGTGGGGAGTAGTGAGCAGTACTTC. It encodes CASSLGTVGSSEQYF.